The text below deals with one TCR beta chain. Its antigen is unknown. The record has no base qualities; no much larger clone is one base away. For repertoire sequencing, the TCR beta CDR3 regions were amplified from RNA transcripts. The first round of RT-PCR was done with HTBI primers and the Qiagen OneStep RT-PCR kit, and was followed by a second round of multiplex PCR, then size selection and purification. Sequencing of the libraries was carried out on an Illumina HiSeq2000 in paired-end mode with 100 bp reads. For the original study's pipeline: Reads were processed with SOAPnuke, discarding reads with adapters, uncalled bases, mean Phred below 15, or no exact constant-primer or identifier match. High-quality paired reads were merged with COPE v1.2.5. Unique nucleotide sequences were defined as clonotypes and aligned to IMGT TRB V, D and J references using MiTCR v1.1. The analysis was limited to V-J combinations with a frequency above 0.0001, which together covered 99.2% of repertoires. For each V-J combination, a TCR clonal expansion and chaos score was defined as F50 clonal expansion divided by the chaos observed in the TCRdist matrix. Features were reduced by Welch's t-statistics and random forest to about a dozen V-J combinations, which fed a naive Bayes classifier. The Morisita-Horn index was used to measure how similar the thyroid and blood repertoires were. The raw public reads went through TCRdb reprocessing: fastp at Q25, MiXCR clone calling, in-frame beta chains kept. Each entry is one CDR3 protein sequence, shown with its most common DNA and genes. These V and J calls derive from TCRdb rather than the authors' analysis. The sample table lists a few hundred thousand distinct CDR3 sequences, around 18% of them with a count of one. Clones ranked in the top ten supply approximately 1.4% of the sample.

Ophthalmopathy patients had moderately to severely active disease, Clinical Activity Score of at least 3, NOSPECS grade of at least 4, and disease duration under 3 months. Patients with other autoimmune diseases, uncontrolled infections, pregnancy or lactation were excluded. Diagnosis relied on clinical symptoms, serum thyroxine, TRAb, thyroid ultrasound and orbital computed tomography. Using Ficoll-Paque density gradient centrifugation, PBMCs were isolated from roughly 9.2 ml of fresh peripheral blood. Trizol reagent was used to extract the total RNA, and its quality was then checked on an Agilent 2100 Bioanalyzer. This entry belongs to a study of Graves' ophthalmopathy and Graves' hyperthyroidism (dated by TCRdb to the late 2010s). Study-wide context: Peripheral blood samples were taken at the time of initial diagnosis, before any treatment was given. TCR beta repertoire signatures were used to distinguish Graves' ophthalmopathy from Graves' hyperthyroidism and to predict progression to ophthalmopathy. In total, some 130 blood samples were TCR-sequenced: under 45 ophthalmopathy, 80 or so hyperthyroidism and some 17 hyperthyroidism-to-ophthalmopathy patients. To explore V-J signatures distinguishing ophthalmopathy from hyperthyroidism, a discovery set of more than 95 patients (about 43 ophthalmopathy, 57 stable hyperthyroidism) was enrolled. An independent validation cohort comprised around 19 hyperthyroidism patients and around 16 patients who later progressed from hyperthyroidism to ophthalmopathy. In over 5 hyperthyroidism patients, the T-cell repertoires found in thyroid tissue were compared with those found in blood. Following sampling, methimazole starting at 30 mg daily was administered to hyperthyroidism patients, and high-dose intravenous methylprednisolone was administered to ophthalmopathy patients. The approximately 100 discovery patients were randomly split 7:3 into training and test sets.

CDR1 and CDR2, per the germline V gene, are MNHEY and SVGAGI. The CDR3 runs 15 residues from the cysteine to the phenylalanine. Only CDR3 DNA remains: 45 bases, in frame from the first base. Germline trimming: 4 bases from V, 2 bases from J; junction bases outside gene matches: 3. The full study reports these points: Sample size was not statistically predetermined, and group allocation was not concealed from the investigators. In validation, the model predicted ophthalmopathy progression with roughly 68% sensitivity and approximately 78% specificity; roughly 12 predicted patients were CT-confirmed with GO in a median of about 6.2 months. The 13-signature model separated ophthalmopathy from stable hyperthyroidism with 85% to 90% sensitivity and about 81% specificity in cross-validation, and 80%/75% in the test set. Most expanded thyroid clonotypes with frequency above 0.001 were also detected in blood, suggesting blood repertoires may reflect the thyroid immune response.

Sequencing input: peripheral blood. This chain joins TRBV6-5 to TRBJ1-2, with 11 bases matching TRBD1. This TCR was sampled from a woman aged 18-35 years with Graves' ophthalmopathy. Donor details come from another sample of the same person, matched by shared clones. The bases are TGTGCCAGCAGTTGGGGACAGGGGGGCAACTATGGCTACACCTTC. Its protein product is CASSWGQGGNYGYTF.